Here is one T cell receptor beta chain with its context. The antigen is unknown. This CDR3 contains 15 residues. V lost 3 bases and J 4 bases, leaving 13 bases between the germline ends. Germline V gene lookup returns CDR1 LNHNV and CDR2 YYDKDF (reference sequence). PCR used 60 Vbeta primers and 13 Jbeta primers. Original methodology: Roughly 76 million unique TCR beta chains, roughly 11 million of them shared, were counted by a later analysis. Some clones are missing from TCRdb's copy, which holds only in-frame ones; the method was immunoSEQ multiplex PCR. V, J and clone size are taken as reported in that table, and D and trimming were inferred from the DNA itself. The top ten hold 2.5% to 3.5% of the sample, which has about 130,000 clones, 80% to 90% seen once. The data belong to a study of cytomegalovirus exposure and HLA in healthy donors. General observations from the study: Differences between HLA loci emerged in a later analysis of TCR association rates, with DRB1 most and HLA-C fewest. In an earlier analysis, most TCR beta V segments were productive about 87% or about 30% of the time.

This TCR was sampled from a woman between 18 and 29 years old in good health and CMV-seropositive. The rearrangement links TRBV15 to TRBJ1-3, with D tentatively TRBD1 (5 bases). Sequencing used PBMCs. CDR3 nucleotides: TGTGCCACCAGCAGGGGAGCGGGGACCGGAAACACCATATATTTT. This sequence encodes CATSRGAGTGNTIYF.